This T cell receptor beta chain was sequenced in a study of cytomegalovirus exposure and HLA in healthy donors (dated by TCRdb to 2015 to 2018). Study-level background: According to a later analysis, one platform produced both the approximately 110 validation repertoires and the 550 to 800 repertoires of the first cohort. Along with the approximately 620-subject first cohort, a separate validation cohort of about 110 different subjects was used. To predict cytomegalovirus infection status, the study brought together high-throughput TCR immunosequencing, statistical association of individual TCRs with disease status, and machine learning. The study aimed to test whether cataloging public T cell receptors could reveal signatures of past pathogen exposure.

The method behind the library was the immunoSEQ multiplex PCR assay. Per the authors' processing: To diagnose cytomegalovirus status from the catalog of TCR beta chain sequences, a statistical classification framework was built. What TCRdb holds here is the immuneACCESS table cut down to in-frame rearrangements. Part of the clones is not present; checked against another copy, under half of the missing clones reflect an unresolved V gene, and the others are unexplained. For V, J and clone size, that table is used; D and trimming come from the DNA. This sample is represented by a few hundred thousand clones; roughly 91% of them were singletons. Of the sample, approximately 3.1% falls within the top ten clones. The CDR3 runs 14 amino acids, cysteine and phenylalanine included. Just the 42-base CDR3 DNA is kept, in frame starting at base 1. Sequences MDHEN (CDR1) and SYDVKM (CDR2) are obtained from the germline V gene. At the junction V is shortened by 6 bases and J by 2 bases; bases outside the gene matches: 6.

Donors formed part of the validation cohort, which comprised some 120 subjects and was distinct from the first cohort of several hundred subjects. Comments on this clone: No cognate antigen has been identified for it. No per-base quality is available; no much larger clone lies one base away.

Here is what the overall study found, with its caveats: The classifier was reported to diagnose cytomegalovirus status with high specificity and sensitivity in both the original and validation cohorts. The authors suggested that the approach could potentially be extended to other disease states and immunological phenotypes. Subsequent analysis determined that TCRs grouped into clusters in the first cohort also showed a tendency toward co-occurrence across the roughly 120 validation repertoires, and 85% to 95% of cluster scores exceeded 0. In the study, about 150 TCR beta chains were listed as associated with cytomegalovirus. A later analysis had no HLA typing for the validation cohort, so co-occurrence there was scored across all 130 or so repertoires. In vitro tests confirmed that a few of the cytomegalovirus-associated TCR beta chains recognize cytomegalovirus antigens. While some public TCRs were present in many individuals, most TCR sequences turned up only very rarely across donors.

This clonotype was sampled from a woman in her twenties or thirties in good health and CMV-seronegative. The chain is encoded by TRBV28 joined to TRBJ1-2, with 7 bases matching TRBD1. Sequencing was done on a sample of PBMCs. The DNA is as follows: TGTGCCAGCAGAGTTGACAGGGCGAACTATGGCTACACCTTC. It translates to CASRVDRANYGYTF.